This note documents a single T cell receptor beta chain sequence. The CDR3 covers 13 residues. Germline-derived CDR1 and CDR2 are MNHEY and SVGAGI. V lost 2 bases, J lost 3 bases, and 8 bases lay in between. The record originates from a study of T cells in Graves' hyperthyroidism and ophthalmopathy. Turning to the study itself: At initial diagnosis, before any treatment had begun, peripheral blood was obtained.

Template material for amplifying TCR beta CDR3 regions consisted of RNA transcripts. Primed by the HTBI set, a first-round RT-PCR was run on the TCR CDR3. From the multiplex PCR reads, TCRdb called clonotypes with MiXCR, one entry per CDR3 protein. The sample lists 660,000 or so distinct CDR3 sequences, less than 25% occurring once. The source of the PBMCs was 8 to 10 ml of fresh peripheral blood. This sequence was found in a man under 40 with Graves' ophthalmopathy. The specimen sequenced was blood. The chain couples TRBV6-5 to TRBJ2-7; a possible D gene is TRBD1 (6 bases). The CDR3 DNA is TGTGCCAGCAGTTACCGGGACAACTACGAGCAGTACTTC. Protein: CASSYRDNYEQYF.